These 16 T cell receptor beta chains were sequenced from one sample in a study of T cell responses to AZD1222 COVID-19 vaccine. The method was immunoSEQ multiplex PCR; TCRdb's version includes in-frame clones alone and lacks a portion of them. The sample yields approximately 99,000 clones, approximately 93% seen once. The sequencing used peripheral blood, collected 28 days after the second AZD1222 dose. Receptors originate from an adult who received the AZD1222 COVID-19 vaccine.

CDR3 amino acids: CASSPSVRETQYF. As DNA, the CDR3 is TGCGCCAGCAGCCCTAGCGTCCGGGAGACCCAGTACTTC. J is TRBJ2-5 and V is TRBV10-2; weak D call: TRBD2 (6 bases). There are 13 residues in the CDR3. Trimming stripped 6 bases from V and 5 bases from J, with 13 bases between. The germline V gene encodes CDR1 WSHSY and CDR2 SAAADI.

V is TRBV21-1 and J is TRBJ2-3. TRBV21-1 is assigned pseudogene status. The CDR3 is 16 residues long. CDR3 nucleotide sequence: TGTGCCAGCAACCCCCTCTTAAAGGACGTCACAGATACGCAGTATTTT. It encodes CASNPLLKDVTDTQYF.

The gene calls are TRBV27 and TRBJ1-2; TRBD1 agrees at 10 bases. V lost 4 bases and J lost 3; bases outside the gene matches: 5. Germline V gene data show CDR1 as MNHEY and CDR2 as SMNVEV (reference sequence). The CDR3 extends over 15 amino acids. This CDR3 reads CASSSAGTGDYGYTF. The CDR3 bases are TGTGCCAGCAGTTCAGCCGGGACAGGGGACTATGGCTACACCTTC.

This clone has a single count. This sequence joins TRBV19 and TRBJ2-2; TRBD1 agrees at 9 bases. CDR1 is LNHDA, CDR2 SQIVND, per germline (reference sequence). Trimming took 6 bases from V and 7 from J; bases not matched to a gene: 6. CDR3 length equals 14 residues. The CDR3 DNA reads TGTGCCAGTAGGCTACAGGGGGCGGTCGGGGAGCTGTTTTTT. Translated, it gives CASRLQGAVGELFF.

This clone was counted a single time. V and J are TRBV28 and TRBJ2-7, with TRBD1 matching over 9 bases. This CDR3 region has 16 residues. Trimming removed 2 bases from V and 3 bases from J; junction bases left unmatched: 8. Per the germline V gene, CDR1 is MDHEN and CDR2 is SYDVKM. CDR3 region: CASSLQLRTGDYEQYF. CDR3 nucleotide sequence: TGTGCCAGCAGTTTACAATTGCGGACAGGGGACTACGAGCAGTACTTC.

V is TRBV28 and J is TRBJ2-6; D could derive from TRBD1 or TRBD2 (5 bases each). Germline CDR1 is MDHEN and CDR2 is SYDVKM. V was cut by 6 bases and J by 0 bases, with 12 bases left in between. This CDR3 spans 16 amino acids. The CDR3 bases are TGTGCCAGCAGCTACGGGACGGACTCTGGGGCCAACGTCCTGACTTTC. Translation: CASSYGTDSGANVLTF.

The chain uses TRBV19 and TRBJ1-5; D not resolved. Trimming removed 7 bases from V and 3 bases from J, with 13 bases in between. Germline assignment: CDR1 LNHDA and CDR2 SQIVND (reference sequence). CDR3 length: 14 residues. CDR3 in DNA: TGTGCCAGTACCTCGACTGTCCTCAATCAGCCCCAGCATTTT. It encodes CASTSTVLNQPQHF.

The chain has TRBV27 and TRBJ1-5, with a tentative D call TRBD1 (5 bases). V was shortened by 6 bases and J by 4 bases, with 16 bases between the two germline ends. The CDR3 is 15 residues long. Germline CDR1 reads MNHEY; CDR2 reads SMNVEV (reference sequence). Here the CDR3 DNA reads TGTGCCAGCAGCTGGGACTCCAGTCGTAATCAGCCCCAGCATTTT. Translation: CASSWDSSRNQPQHF.

This chain uses TRBV6-1 with TRBJ2-3; 11 bases align to TRBD1. The CDR3 extends over 16 amino acids. Trimming cost V 4 bases and J 10 bases; bases outside gene matches: 13. CDR1 and CDR2 (germline): MNHNS, SASEGT. CDR3 loop: CASSAGQGAVSGAQYF. For the CDR3, the DNA is TGTGCCAGCAGTGCAGGACAGGGGGCGGTTAGCGGGGCGCAGTATTTT.

This clone was picked up one time. This chain joins TRBV5-4 and TRBJ1-3; no firm D call. Trimming removed 5 bases from V and 0 bases from J, with 12 bases in between. This CDR3 comprises 15 residues. The germline V gene has CDR1 SGHNT and CDR2 YYREEE (reference sequence). CDR3 coding DNA: TGTGCCAGCAGTGGTGGTGGGAGCTCTGGAAACACCATATATTTT. Translated, it gives CASSGGGSSGNTIYF.

The V and J genes are TRBV18 and TRBJ2-5; the D is unclear. Trimming cost V 2 bases and J 0 bases, with 7 bases left between them. Germline V gives CDR1 KGHSH, CDR2 LQKENI. This CDR3 comprises 14 residues. The CDR3 here is CASSPSRNQETQYF. The CDR3 DNA reads as TGTGCCAGCTCACCAAGTAGAAACCAAGAGACCCAGTACTTC.

V gene TRBV5-6 combines with J gene TRBJ1-6; the D gene is possibly TRBD1 (5 bases). Germline V lookup: CDR1 SGHDT, CDR2 YYEEEE. Trimming stripped 5 bases from V and 9 bases from J, with 18 bases between. This CDR3 region has 15 residues. The CDR3 loop reads CASSSLGREGSPLHF. For the CDR3, the DNA is TGTGCCAGCAGTTCCCTGGGCAGGGAAGGTTCACCCCTCCACTTT.

J is TRBJ2-3 and V is TRBV4-3, with a tentative D call TRBD1 (6 bases). CDR3 length: 14 amino acids. Germline V lookup: CDR1 LGHNA, CDR2 YSLEER. Trimming pared 2 bases from V and 14 bases from J, leaving 20 bases between. This CDR3 reads CASSQLIGQQRPYF. The CDR3 DNA is TGCGCCAGCAGCCAACTTATTGGACAGCAGAGGCCGTATTTT.

The V call is TRBV7-9, the J call TRBJ1-1; tentative D call: TRBD1 (5 bases). The germline V gene encodes CDR1 SEHNR and CDR2 FQNEAQ (reference sequence). V lost 2 bases to trimming and J lost 1 base, with 8 bases between them. CDR3 length equals 14 residues. The CDR3 reads CASSLRGENTEAFF. The CDR3 DNA reads TGTGCCAGCAGCTTAAGAGGGGAGAACACTGAAGCTTTCTTT.

The CDR3 loop is CASSYGRGAGTGELFF. The CDR3 DNA follows: TGTGCCAGCAGTTACGGGAGAGGGGCGGGCACCGGGGAGCTGTTTTTT. V and J are TRBV6-5 and TRBJ2-2; tentatively, D is TRBD1 or TRBD2 (5 bases each). V lost 2 bases to trimming and J lost 4 bases, with 14 bases between them. Germline CDR1 and CDR2: MNHEY and SVGAGI. The CDR3 consists of 16 residues.

In the case of this clone: This sample includes further DNA sequences coding for the same CDR3. V gene TRBV6-2 or TRBV6-3 combines with J gene TRBJ1-2, with D unclear. CDR1 and CDR2 from the germline V gene are MNHEY and SVGEGT. This CDR3 region has 15 residues. Trimming cost V 0 bases and J 1 base, with 9 bases left between them. The CDR3 DNA reads as TGTGCCAGCAGTTACTCAGGAAGGGTTAACTATGGCTACACCTTC. This encodes CASSYSGRVNYGYTF.